The 27 T cell receptor beta chains in this list originate from one sample, sequenced in a study of blood T cell repertoires in COVID-19. Assay used: immunoSEQ multiplex PCR; TCRdb lists only in-frame clones, some missing. The sample consists of 140,000 to 150,000 clones, 80% of them appearing once. The sample comprised peripheral blood. The origin of the receptors is a man between 65 and 85 years old who had recovered from COVID-19.

V usage is TRBV30 and J usage is TRBJ2-7; 7 positions agree with TRBD1. Germline CDR1 is GTSNPN and CDR2 is SVGIG (reference sequence). Trimming at V came to 4 bases and at J to 6 bases, leaving 12 bases not matched to a gene. This CDR3 spans 14 amino acids. The CDR3 is CAWTPPDRQLEQYF. The CDR3 DNA reads TGTGCCTGGACCCCTCCGGACAGGCAGCTCGAGCAGTACTTC.

J is TRBJ2-5 and V is TRBV15; 7 bases are shared with TRBD1. The CDR3 covers 16 residues. The V and J ends lost 4 bases and 3 bases, in that order; junction bases with no gene match: 11. Germline-derived CDR1 and CDR2 are LNHNV and YYDKDF (reference sequence). CDR3 amino acids: CATSKNPGQLKETQYF. In DNA form, the CDR3 reads TGTGCCACCAGCAAAAATCCGGGACAGCTAAAAGAGACCCAGTACTTC.

This rearrangement joins TRBV5-1 to TRBJ2-7; the D gene is possibly TRBD1 (6 bases). CDR3 length: 17 amino acids. CDR1 is SGHRS and CDR2 is YFSETQ in the germline V gene. V lost 5 bases and J lost 2, with 23 bases in between. The CDR3 sequence: CASRLSLGPGVPYEQYF. DNA for the CDR3: TGCGCCAGCAGGCTAAGTTTAGGCCCAGGGGTCCCCTACGAGCAGTACTTC.

The V and J genes are TRBV28 and TRBJ2-3; 10 bases agree with TRBD2. Germline CDR1 and CDR2: MDHEN and SYDVKM. The CDR3 consists of 18 residues. Trimming cost V 6 bases and J 3 bases; bases outside gene matches: 15. DNA of the CDR3: TGTGCCAGCAGGCCGCACCTCTCCCTAGCGGGAGAGACAGATACGCAGTATTTT. This codes for CASRPHLSLAGETDTQYF.

V is TRBV10-3 and J is TRBJ2-7; tentative D call: TRBD1 (5 bases). Germline assignment: CDR1 ENHRY and CDR2 SYGVKD. Trimming shortened V by 11 bases and J by 1 base, and 15 bases separated the two germline ends. This CDR3 is 13 amino acids long. The CDR3 spells CAVGPRTSYEQYF. Here the CDR3 DNA reads TGTGCCGTCGGACCTCGGACATCCTACGAGCAGTACTTC.

The V call is TRBV19, the J call TRBJ2-3; 11 bases fit TRBD2. V dropped 5 bases and J dropped 6; count of bases not matched to a gene: 7. Germline lookup yields CDR1 LNHDA and CDR2 SQIVND (reference sequence). The CDR3 is made up of 15 amino acids. The CDR3 DNA is TGTGCCAGTAGTGCCCTTAGCGGGAGGGCTGATACGCAGTATTTT. It is translated as CASSALSGRADTQYF.

This clone appeared a few times. The rearrangement uses TRBV2 and TRBJ2-7, with D possibly being TRBD2 (6 bases). The V and J ends lost 2 bases and 5 bases respectively, with 13 bases between them. The CDR3 consists of 14 residues. Looked up from germline, CDR1 is SNHLY and CDR2 is FYNNEI. The CDR3 coding sequence is TGTGCCAGCAGTGAATTTTCCGGGAGTAACGAGCAGTACTTC. Protein: CASSEFSGSNEQYF.

The rearrangement uses TRBV5-1 and TRBJ2-7; the match to TRBD1 covers 7 bases. The CDR3 is 18 amino acids. The J segment lost 1 base and the V segment lost 4 bases, leaving 17 bases of the junction unmatched. CDR1 SGHRS and CDR2 YFSETQ come from the germline V gene. Here the CDR3 reads CASSPAGGQRGRSYEQYF. CDR3 nucleotides: TGCGCCAGCAGCCCGGCAGGGGGTCAGAGGGGGCGATCCTACGAGCAGTACTTC.

The table lists this clone with a few counts. The CDR3 coding sequence is TGTGCCAGCAGTTCACTCGGGACAGGCCCTCGACCCCAGCATTTT. Amino acid sequence: CASSSLGTGPRPQHF. J is TRBJ1-5 and V is TRBV27, with 8 bases identical to TRBD1. Germline lookup yields CDR1 MNHEY and CDR2 SMNVEV (reference sequence). The J segment lost 10 bases and the V segment lost 4 bases, leaving 12 bases of the junction unmatched. The CDR3 is 15 residues long.

This clone is labeled medium-sized. CDR3 protein: CAWSVERSFWGNTIYF. CDR3 bases: TGTGCCTGGAGTGTAGAACGGTCCTTTTGGGGAAACACCATATATTTT. The chain joins TRBV30 to TRBJ1-3; no clear D gene. Looked up from germline, CDR1 is GTSNPN and CDR2 is SVGIG (reference sequence). The CDR3 is 16 residues long. Trimming removed 0 bases from V and 4 bases from J, with 16 bases in between.

The chain carries TRBV30 and TRBJ2-3; D unclear. This CDR3 is 13 amino acids long. Deletions cut 0 bases from V and 3 bases from J, with 7 bases between. The germline gives CDR1 GTSNPN, CDR2 SVGIG (reference sequence). CDR3 protein: CAWSVLRTDTQYF. The CDR3 DNA sequence: TGTGCCTGGAGTGTACTGAGGACAGATACGCAGTATTTT.

The chain links TRBV6-1 to TRBJ1-5; TRBD1 aligns across 9 bases. The CDR3 length is 15 residues. V shed 3 bases, J shed 3 bases, and the junction held 3 bases outside the gene matches. Germline CDR1 reads MNHNS; CDR2 reads SASEGT. The DNA of the CDR3 is TGTGCCAGCAGTGACGGGACAGGGATCAATCAGCCCCAGCATTTT. Its protein product is CASSDGTGINQPQHF.

V is TRBV7-7 and J is TRBJ2-1; the D gene is possibly TRBD2 (5 bases). This CDR3 is 14 amino acids long. Per the germline V gene, CDR1 is SSHAT and CDR2 is FNYEAQ (reference sequence). The V end was cut by 1 base, the J end by 5 bases, with 9 bases between. CDR3 nucleotides: TGTGCCAGCAGCTTAGGGGGAGTCGACAATGAGCAGTTCTTC. Translated: CASSLGGVDNEQFF. Filled out from reference TRBV7-7 and TRBJ2-1, the complete variable domain reads GAGVSQSPRYKVTKRGQDVTLRCDPISSHATLYWYQQALGQGPEFLTYFNYEAQPDKSGLPSDRFSAERPEGSISTLTIQRTEQRDSAMYRCASSLGGVDNEQFFGPGTRLTVL.

CDR3 in amino acids: CASSSTGGGQPQHF. CDR3 coding DNA: TGCGCCAGCAGCTCCACAGGGGGTGGACAGCCCCAGCATTTT. V usage is TRBV5-1 and J usage is TRBJ1-5; TRBD1 matches at 8 bases. There are 14 residues in the CDR3. CDR1 is SGHRS, CDR2 YFSETQ, per germline. The J segment lost 7 bases and the V segment lost 3 bases, leaving 6 bases of the junction unmatched.

The gene calls are TRBV5-4 and TRBJ2-3, with D possibly being TRBD2 (6 bases). The length of the CDR3 is 17 residues. Trimming took off 4 bases at V and 0 bases at J, with 18 bases between the two ends. CDR1 is SGHNT and CDR2 is YYREEE in the germline V gene (reference sequence). The DNA of the CDR3 is TGTGCCAGCAGCCTCCCTTCCCCGAGCGGGAGCACAGATACGCAGTATTTT. This sequence encodes CASSLPSPSGSTDTQYF. Looking up the rest from reference TRBV5-4 and TRBJ2-3 gives the full variable domain: ETGVTQSPTHLIKTRGQQVTLRCSSQSGHNTVSWYQQALGQGPQFIFQYYREEENGRGNFPPRFSGLQFPNYSSELNVNALELDDSALYLCASSLPSPSGSTDTQYFGPGTRLTVL.

The chain joins TRBV9 to TRBJ1-1; no clear D. This CDR3 region has 13 residues. CDR1 is SGDLS, CDR2 YYNGEE, per germline. V was pared by 4 bases and J by 3 bases, with 10 bases between. CDR3 sequence reads: CASSPHSDTEAFF. The CDR3 DNA reads as TGTGCCAGCAGCCCCCATAGTGACACTGAAGCTTTCTTT.

The chain links TRBV6-5 to TRBJ2-3, with 8 bases aligning to TRBD1. Germline V gene data show CDR1 as MNHEY and CDR2 as SVGAGI. J lost 4 bases, V lost 6 bases, and 6 bases had no gene match. The CDR3 sequence is 14 residues long. CDR3 protein: CASSPGGSADTQYF. The CDR3 bases are TGTGCCAGCAGCCCAGGGGGCTCGGCAGATACGCAGTATTTT.

The CDR3 loop reads CAWSVGTGNQPQHF. The CDR3 DNA reads as TGTGCCTGGAGTGTAGGGACAGGGAATCAGCCCCAGCATTTT. The chain joins TRBV30 to TRBJ1-5; 9 bases line up with TRBD1. J gave up 4 bases and V 0 bases, and 1 base lay outside the gene matches. CDR3 length: 14 residues. In germline, CDR1 is GTSNPN, CDR2 SVGIG (reference sequence). Together with reference TRBV30 and TRBJ1-5, the CDR3 gives the full variable domain: SQTIHQWPATLVQPVGSPLSLECTVEGTSNPNLYWYRQAAGRGLQLLFYSVGIGQISSEVPQNLSASRPQDRQFILSSKKLLLSDSGFYLCAWSVGTGNQPQHFGDGTRLSIL.

This clone is a singleton in its sample. The chain couples TRBV10-2 to TRBJ2-7, with D possibly TRBD2 on 6 matching bases. Germline CDR1 is WSHSY and CDR2 is SAAADI. CDR3 length: 13 amino acids. Trimming took 7 bases from V and 2 from J, leaving 12 bases between them. The CDR3 nucleotides read TGCGCCAGCACTCTCGGGAGCCCCTACGAGCAGTACTTC. This encodes CASTLGSPYEQYF.

The chain has TRBV29-1 and TRBJ2-1; TRBD1 matches at 12 bases. Trimming removed 4 bases from V and 9 bases from J; junction bases left unmatched: 4. Germline V gene data show CDR1 as SQVTM and CDR2 as ANQGSEA. CDR3 length: 13 amino acids. The CDR3 nucleotides read TGCAGCGTTGCGGGACAGGGGGCTTTTGAGCAGTTCTTC. Protein product: CSVAGQGAFEQFF.

The chain recombines TRBV5-1 with TRBJ2-1; TRBD2 matches at 16 bases. This CDR3 is built from 15 residues. The ends lost 4 bases at V and 8 bases at J; junction bases unmatched: 3. Germline CDR1 reads SGHRS; CDR2 reads YFSETQ. The DNA for the CDR3 is TGCGCCAGCAGCCCGGGACTAGCGGGAGGGTATGAGCAGTTCTTC. Translation gives CASSPGLAGGYEQFF.

This clone appeared a single time. The chain recombines TRBV10-1 with TRBJ1-5, with D possibly matching TRBD1 (5 bases). The CDR3 totals 15 residues. V was cut by 4 bases and J by 0 bases, with 10 bases left in between. CDR1 is WNHNN and CDR2 is SYGVQD in the germline V gene (reference sequence). DNA for the CDR3: TGCGCCAGCAGTGTCAGGGAGGTTAGCAATCAGCCCCAGCATTTT. The encoded protein is CASSVREVSNQPQHF.

This clone was observed a single time. The chain uses TRBV3-1 (or the pseudogene TRBV3-2) and TRBJ2-4; TRBD2 matches 9 bases. Germline CDR1 and CDR2: LGHDT and YNNKEL (reference sequence). With V trimmed by 1 base and J by 5 bases, 15 bases remained unmatched. The CDR3 consists of 19 residues. CDR3 sequence reads: CASSQAIAGGPGLQNIQYF. In nucleotides, the CDR3 is TGTGCCAGCAGCCAAGCGATCGCGGGAGGGCCTGGTTTGCAAAACATTCAGTACTTC.

The chain employs TRBV2 and TRBJ2-7, with D maybe TRBD2 (6 bases). Deletions cut 1 base from V and 6 bases from J, with 16 bases between. Germline CDR1 SNHLY, CDR2 FYNNEI. This CDR3 has 15 amino acids. CDR3 in DNA: TGTGCCAGCAGTGAAGTGAGCGGGTTCCCGACCGAGCAGTACTTC. It codes for CASSEVSGFPTEQYF.

The chain links TRBV2 to TRBJ2-2; 8 positions agree with TRBD2. The CDR3 sequence is 17 residues long. The junction had 6 bases not matched to a gene; V was cut back by 3 bases and J by 0 bases. Germline lookup yields CDR1 SNHLY and CDR2 FYNNEI. The CDR3 DNA reads as TGTGCCAGCAGTGAGGAGCTAGCGGGTACGAACACCGGGGAGCTGTTTTTT. Its translation is CASSEELAGTNTGELFF.

The CDR3 spells CAISSGRAAEQFF. In DNA, the CDR3 is TGTGCCATCAGTAGCGGGAGGGCCGCTGAGCAGTTCTTC. This rearrangement joins TRBV10-3 to TRBJ2-1, with TRBD2 identical over 10 bases. Germline CDR1 is ENHRY and CDR2 is SYGVKD. The trim removed 5 bases at V and 9 bases at J, leaving 4 bases unmatched. The CDR3 has 13 amino acids.

In this sample, this clone turned up many times. The chain links TRBV4-1 to TRBJ1-2, with D possibly being TRBD1 (6 bases). This CDR3 comprises 15 residues. Germline V gene sequence: CDR1 MGHRA, CDR2 YSYEKL. The V and J ends lost 0 bases and 5 bases respectively, with 13 bases between them. The CDR3: CASSQERLGAYGYTF. CDR3 in DNA: TGCGCCAGCAGCCAAGAGCGGTTGGGGGCATATGGCTACACCTTC.